This T cell receptor beta chain was documented in a study of T-cell reconstitution after alpha-beta-depleted transplantation in children. Only a few counts were recorded for this clonotype. Its antigen is not identified. Study-wide results and limits: It was surviving recipient T cells and thymic progenitors that gave some patients high TCRbeta diversity at day 60. T-cell counts and diversity at one year post-transplant came mainly from newly produced T cells.

Unique molecular identifiers were used in preparing the TCRbeta library. Each CDR3 protein is one row after TCRdb ran MiXCR on the PCR reads. This table has under 750,000 distinct CDR3 sequences, 20% to 25% appearing once. Per germline, CDR1 DFQATT and CDR2 SNEGSKA (reference sequence). This CDR3 comprises 14 residues. Between the trimmed V and J ends, which lost 3 bases and 5 bases, there was a span of 15 bases. The sequencing used PBMCs, mostly from graft donor cells, collected 360 days after TCRalphabeta/CD19-depleted stem cell transplant. This rearrangement joins TRBV20-1 to TRBJ2-3; maybe TRBD2 (7 bases). The clonotype originates from a boy younger than two who had a stem cell transplant for acute myeloid leukemia, so the T cells may come from the graft donor. CDR3 loop: CSASRGAPGDTQYF. The DNA for the CDR3 is TGCAGTGCTAGCCGGGGGGCGCCGGGAGATACGCAGTATTTT.